The clone carrying this T cell receptor beta chain was observed a single time. The donors were in the roughly 120-subject validation cohort, distinct from the approximately 670-subject first cohort. This entry belongs to a study of cytomegalovirus exposure and HLA in healthy donors. The germline V and J ends were trimmed by 3 bases and 7 bases, with 15 bases remaining between them. The CDR3 sequence is 15 residues long. The germline V gene has CDR1 LGHNA and CDR2 YSLEER. Repertoires were generated with immunoSEQ multiplex PCR, while TCRdb's copy carries only in-frame clones and drops some. The data contain about 98,000 clones, 87% of them singletons.

Input material: PBMCs. The clonotype originates from a man aged 18 to 29 in good health and CMV-seropositive. The chain employs TRBV4-3 and TRBJ1-4; perhaps TRBD1 as D (6 bases). The CDR3 reads CASSQGSGGREKLFF. DNA of the CDR3: TGCGCCAGCAGCCAGGGATCGGGGGGCCGTGAAAAACTGTTTTTT.